These 6 T cell receptor beta chains share one sample of origin, sequenced in a study of T cells in women clearing cervical HPV infection. TCRdb keeps only in-frame clones here, not all; method: immunoSEQ multiplex PCR. This listing includes about 21,000 clones. Sequenced: blood buffy coat. These receptors were taken from a woman aged 18-70 years with a cervical HPV16 infection that either progressed to CIN3+ or cleared (not recorded which).

A word on this clone: Germline is not matched at one junction end, which may reflect a read error. The missing CDR3 end, 3 residues past where the read stops, is filled in from the germline J gene. The chain employs TRBV7-7 and TRBJ2-2; 14 nucleotides agree with TRBD2. This CDR3 is 16 amino acids long. Germline CDR1 SSHAT, CDR2 FNYEAQ (reference sequence). The CDR3 loop is CASSWGTSGGTGELFF. CDR3 DNA (partial): TGTGCTAGCAGCTGGGGGACTAGCGGGGGCACCGGGGAG.

CDR3: CASSPDSYGYTF. The CDR3 DNA, read in part, is TGTGCCAGCAGCCCGGACAGTTATGGC. The chain combines TRBV11-2 with TRBJ1-2; D might be TRBD1 (6 bases). The CDR3 end falls 3 residues outside the read, so it is completed with the germline J gene. V was shortened by 5 bases and J by 5 bases, with 9 bases between the two germline ends. This CDR3 has 12 residues. Per germline, CDR1 SGHAT and CDR2 FQNNGV.

Of note for this clone: With the read ending 3 residues before the CDR3 end, the germline J gene is used to fill in that end. The V and J genes are TRBV20-1 and TRBJ1-1, with D perhaps TRBD1 (6 bases). The germline gives CDR1 DFQATT, CDR2 SNEGSKA (reference sequence). The V end lost 6 bases, the J end lost 1 base, and 15 bases lay between the germline ends. This CDR3 is 14 amino acids long. The covered CDR3 bases are TGCAGTGCGGAGGGAGCAGGGGCGAACACTGAA. Its translation is CSAEGAGANTE. From start to end, the CDR3 is CSAEGAGANTEAFF.

This chain's CDR3 is CSARAGHPSSGANVLTF. CDR3 DNA, as far as it was read: TGCAGTGCTAGAGCGGGACACCCTAGCTCTGGGGCCAACGTC. The chain combines TRBV20-1 with TRBJ2-6; perhaps TRBD1 as D (6 bases). Sequencing ends 3 residues short of the CDR3 end; the germline J gene provides the rest. Deletions cut 1 base from V and 0 bases from J, with 13 bases between. This CDR3 region has 17 residues. From germline, CDR1 is DFQATT and CDR2 SNEGSKA (reference sequence).

Worth noting for this clone: The read stops 3 residues short of the end of the CDR3; the missing end is completed from the germline J gene. The same CDR3 also results from other DNA sequences found in this sample. The V gene is TRBV2, the J gene TRBJ2-3; D is unresolved. Germline values: CDR1 SNHLY, CDR2 FYNNEI. The CDR3 extends over 12 amino acids. The V gene lost 10 bases and the J gene lost 2 bases, with 10 bases spanning the gap. The CDR3 region is CATSVATDTQYF. The CDR3 bases that were read are TGTGCCACATCGGTCGCCACAGATACG.

Turning to this clone: The read falls 3 residues short of the CDR3 end, and the missing part is taken from the germline J gene. The J gene is TRBJ2-1, the V gene TRBV11-3; D is possibly TRBD1 (5 bases). The CDR3 sequence is 15 residues long. Germline CDR1 is SGHNT and CDR2 is YENEEA. V lost 2 bases and J 9 bases, leaving 17 bases between the germline ends. The CDR3 bases that were read are TGTGCCAGCAGCTTAACGGGTAAGCTAGGGGTTGAG. This sequence encodes CASSLTGKLGVE. The entire CDR3 sequence reads CASSLTGKLGVEQFF.